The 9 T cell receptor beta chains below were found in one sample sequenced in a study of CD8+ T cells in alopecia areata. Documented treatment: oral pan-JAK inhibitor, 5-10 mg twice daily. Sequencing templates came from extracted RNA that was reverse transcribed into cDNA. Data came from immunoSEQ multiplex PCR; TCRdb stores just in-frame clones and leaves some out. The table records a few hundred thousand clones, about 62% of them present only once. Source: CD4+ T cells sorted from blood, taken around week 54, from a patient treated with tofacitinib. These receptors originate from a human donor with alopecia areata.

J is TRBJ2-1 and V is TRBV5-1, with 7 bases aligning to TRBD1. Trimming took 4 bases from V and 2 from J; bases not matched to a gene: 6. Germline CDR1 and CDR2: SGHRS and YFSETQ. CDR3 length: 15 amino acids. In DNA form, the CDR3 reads TGCGCCAGCAGCCCGGGACAGTATCCCTACAATGAGCAGTTCTTC. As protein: CASSPGQYPYNEQFF. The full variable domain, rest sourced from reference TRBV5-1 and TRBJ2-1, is KAGVTQTPRYLIKTRGQQVTLSCSPISGHRSVSWYQQTPGQGLQFLFEYFSETQRNKGNFPGRFSGRQFSNSRSEMNVSTLELGDSALYLCASSPGQYPYNEQFFGPGTRLTVL.

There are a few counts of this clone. The DNA for the CDR3 is TGTGCCAGCAGTGAATTTTCTCAGGGGTATCAGCCCCAGCATTTT. Protein product: CASSEFSQGYQPQHF. The chain employs TRBV2 and TRBJ1-5, with D possibly being TRBD1 (6 bases). Trimming pared 2 bases from V and 5 bases from J, leaving 13 bases between. CDR1 SNHLY and CDR2 FYNNEI come from the germline V gene. CDR3 length: 15 residues.

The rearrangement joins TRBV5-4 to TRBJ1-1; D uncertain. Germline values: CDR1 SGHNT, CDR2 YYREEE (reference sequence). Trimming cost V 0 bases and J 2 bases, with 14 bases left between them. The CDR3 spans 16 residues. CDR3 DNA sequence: TGTGCCAGCAGCTTGGGCACGGGCGTTCTTAACACTGAAGCTTTCTTT. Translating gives CASSLGTGVLNTEAFF. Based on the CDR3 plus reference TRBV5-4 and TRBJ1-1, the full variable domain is ETGVTQSPTHLIKTRGQQVTLRCSSQSGHNTVSWYQQALGQGPQFIFQYYREEENGRGNFPPRFSGLQFPNYSSELNVNALELDDSALYLCASSLGTGVLNTEAFFGQGTRLTVV.

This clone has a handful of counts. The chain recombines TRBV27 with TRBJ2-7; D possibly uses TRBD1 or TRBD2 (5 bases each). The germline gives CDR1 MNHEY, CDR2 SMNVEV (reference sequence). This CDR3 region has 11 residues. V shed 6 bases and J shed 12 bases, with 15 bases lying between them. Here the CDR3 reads CASSPGRLPYF. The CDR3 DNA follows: TGTGCCAGCAGCCCGGGACGGCTGCCGTACTTC.

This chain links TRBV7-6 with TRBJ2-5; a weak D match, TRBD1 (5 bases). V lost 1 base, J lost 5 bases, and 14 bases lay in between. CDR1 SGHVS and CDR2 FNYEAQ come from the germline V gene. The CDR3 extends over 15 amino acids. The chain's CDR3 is CASSLGFRGIETQYF. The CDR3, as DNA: TGTGCCAGCAGCTTAGGTTTTAGGGGAATCGAGACCCAGTACTTC.

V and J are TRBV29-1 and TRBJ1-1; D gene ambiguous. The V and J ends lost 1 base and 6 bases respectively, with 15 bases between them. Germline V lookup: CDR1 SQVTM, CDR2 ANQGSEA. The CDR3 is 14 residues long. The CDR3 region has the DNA TGCAGCGTTGAAGGGGTAGTGTTAGAGGCTGAAGCTTTCTTT. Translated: CSVEGVVLEAEAFF.

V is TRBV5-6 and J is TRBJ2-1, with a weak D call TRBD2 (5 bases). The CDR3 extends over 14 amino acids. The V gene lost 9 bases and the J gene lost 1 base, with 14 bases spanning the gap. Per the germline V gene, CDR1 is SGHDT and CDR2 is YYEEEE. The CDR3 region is CATEVEGSYNEQFF. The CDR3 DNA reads TGTGCCACCGAAGTAGAGGGATCCTACAATGAGCAGTTCTTC. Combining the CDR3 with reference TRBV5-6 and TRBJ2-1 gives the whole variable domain DAGVTQSPTHLIKTRGQQVTLRCSPKSGHDTVSWYQQALGQGPQFIFQYYEEEERQRGNFPDRFSGHQFPNYSSELNVNALLLGDSALYLCATEVEGSYNEQFFGPGTRLTVL.

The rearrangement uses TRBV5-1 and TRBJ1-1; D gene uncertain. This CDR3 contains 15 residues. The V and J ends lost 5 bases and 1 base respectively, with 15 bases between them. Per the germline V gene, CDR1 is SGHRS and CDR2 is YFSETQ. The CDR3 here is CASRNEGQRNTEAFF. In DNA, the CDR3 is TGCGCCAGCAGGAATGAAGGCCAGAGGAACACTGAAGCTTTCTTT.

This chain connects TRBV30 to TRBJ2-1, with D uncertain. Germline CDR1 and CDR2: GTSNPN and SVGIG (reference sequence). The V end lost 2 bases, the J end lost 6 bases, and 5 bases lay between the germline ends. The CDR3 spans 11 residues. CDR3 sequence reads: CAWSFFNEQFF. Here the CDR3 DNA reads TGTGCCTGGAGTTTCTTCAATGAGCAGTTCTTC.